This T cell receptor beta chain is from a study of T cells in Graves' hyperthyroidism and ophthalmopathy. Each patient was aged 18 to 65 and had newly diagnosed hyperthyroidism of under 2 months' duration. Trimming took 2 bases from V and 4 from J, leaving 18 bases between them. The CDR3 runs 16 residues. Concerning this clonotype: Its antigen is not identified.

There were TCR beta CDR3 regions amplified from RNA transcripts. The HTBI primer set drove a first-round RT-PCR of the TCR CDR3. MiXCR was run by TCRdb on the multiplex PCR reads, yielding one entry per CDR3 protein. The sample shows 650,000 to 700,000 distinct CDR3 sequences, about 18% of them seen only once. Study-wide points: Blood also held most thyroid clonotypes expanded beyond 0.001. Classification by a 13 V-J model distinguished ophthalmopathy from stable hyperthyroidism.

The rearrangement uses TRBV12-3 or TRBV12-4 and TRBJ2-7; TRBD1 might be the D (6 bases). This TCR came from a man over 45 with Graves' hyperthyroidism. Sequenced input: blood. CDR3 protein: CASSLISGDEPYEQYF. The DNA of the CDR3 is TGTGCCAGCAGTTTAATATCAGGGGACGAACCATACGAGCAGTACTTC.